Listed below are T cell receptor beta chains from one sample, sequenced in a study of OX40 agonist ivuxolimab in advanced cancers. Profiled with immunoSEQ multiplex PCR; TCRdb holds only in-frame clones, not every one. Here the sample spans about 66,000 clones, around four fifths being singletons. Here the sequenced sample was CD4+ or CD8+ T cells sorted from blood, taken in a trial of the OX40 agonist ivuxolimab. All receptors derive from an adult with an advanced solid tumor such as melanoma, head and neck, liver or kidney cancer. CDR3s include the opening cysteine and the closing phenylalanine or tryptophan. The size field is filled for only some rows; it gives once, few, many or a size class.

j_call clone_size v_call cdr3_aa
TRBJ2-7 - TRBV6-1 CASSEQTGGGEQYF
TRBJ2-7 - TRBV30 CAWSVSFERDRGPYEQYF
TRBJ2-7 - TRBV13 CASSLSPGANEQYF
TRBJ1-1 - TRBV4-1 CASSPPTGGPVGAFF
TRBJ2-3 - TRBV9 CASSSLTGGAGTDTQYF
TRBJ2-1 - TRBV15 CATSRDFTSGYEQFF
TRBJ1-2 few TRBV19 CASSPGEYPNYGYTF
TRBJ2-7 - TRBV5-8 CASSLSGPGLTEQYF
TRBJ1-2 few TRBV28 CASSLYPDRGNGYTF
TRBJ1-2 - TRBV29-1 CSVLSGGYYGYTF
TRBJ1-5 - TRBV5-1 CASSLDGADQPQHF
TRBJ2-7 - TRBV28 CASSFLGQTSYEQYF
TRBJ2-1 - TRBV4-3 CASSQGTSGGSYNEQFF
TRBJ1-5 - TRBV30 CAWTGGGGQPQHF
TRBJ2-7 once TRBV15 CATSRVSGAGYEQYF
TRBJ1-1 once TRBV4-1 CASSQDRGTGTGEAFF
TRBJ2-1 - TRBV14 CASSPKSGVYNEQFF
TRBJ2-1 - TRBV14 CASSQIGHYNEQFF
TRBJ2-2 - TRBV28 CASSSTWTGTNTGELFF
TRBJ2-5 - TRBV28 CASSVPTLAETRYF
TRBJ1-3 - TRBV4-1 CASSQEPGIRSGNTIYF
TRBJ2-7 - TRBV29-1 CSVQGTSGAYEQYF
TRBJ1-1 - TRBV11-2 CASSLGGPGAFF
TRBJ1-5 - TRBV19 CASRQSGVRGTQPQHF
TRBJ2-3 - TRBV27 CASRIAGAPWTQYF
TRBJ2-3 - TRBV25-1 CASSAEAGADTQYF
TRBJ2-7 - TRBV7-9 CASSSTPGHYEQYF
TRBJ2-3 once TRBV19 CASSKAGQYSDTQYF
TRBJ2-1 - TRBV14 CASSQEWLGTSGYNEQFF
TRBJ2-3 - TRBV15 CATSTGLAGGDTQYF
TRBJ1-4 - TRBV28 CASSLVVEKLFF
TRBJ1-5 - TRBV30 CAWGQGRDQPQHF
TRBJ2-2 few TRBV19 CASSVGSTGELFF
TRBJ2-2 - TRBV7-9 CASSPRVDGELFF
TRBJ2-7 few TRBV7-2 CASSSNLRTTEQYF
TRBJ2-7 - TRBV5-8 CASSPKWAGDEQYF
TRBJ2-2 - TRBV5-1 CASSLMPTANTGELFF
TRBJ2-5 - TRBV7-2 CASSLFVAGRETQYF
TRBJ2-7 - TRBV7-2 CASSPQPGGYREQYF
TRBJ1-4 once TRBV5-4 CASSAETGFGNEKLFF
TRBJ1-2 - TRBV6-1 CASSETHRADYGYTF
TRBJ2-7 few TRBV19 CASSIDTGLYEQYF